The 3 T cell receptor beta chains given below trace back to one sample, sequenced in a study of blood T cell repertoires in COVID-19. Libraries were prepared by immunoSEQ multiplex PCR; TCRdb keeps only in-frame clonotypes and omits some of them. Of approximately 210,000 clones listed, approximately 80% are singletons. The source material was peripheral blood. The receptor set was obtained from a woman at least 80 years old with COVID-19, enrolled during active disease.

The chain employs TRBV6-1 and TRBJ2-7; 7 nucleotides align to TRBD1. With V trimmed by 3 bases and J by 3 bases, 11 bases remained unmatched. This CDR3 spans 16 amino acids. Germline CDR1 MNHNS, CDR2 SASEGT. CDR3 sequence (DNA): TGTGCCAGCAGTGACACCGCCCCGGGACAGTACTACGAGCAGTACTTC. It encodes CASSDTAPGQYYEQYF.

J is TRBJ1-2 and V is TRBV5-1; 8 bases line up with TRBD1. The CDR3 loop spans 14 amino acids. Germline V CDR1 and CDR2: SGHRS, YFSETQ. Trimming took 4 bases from V and 8 from J; bases not matched to a gene: 10. CDR3 DNA: TGCGCCAGCAGCGTGACAGGGGCAACGGGGGGCTACACCTTC. As protein: CASSVTGATGGYTF.

The table lists this clone with a few counts. The chain links TRBV7-9 to TRBJ2-3; D perhaps matches TRBD1 (6 bases). The CDR3 covers 16 residues. The V and J ends lost 5 bases and 2 bases respectively, with 17 bases between them. The germline CDR1 and CDR2 sequences are SEHNR and FQNEAQ (reference sequence). The CDR3 loop reads CASSTGQLGYTDTQYF. The CDR3 region has the DNA TGTGCCAGCAGCACAGGGCAATTGGGATACACAGATACGCAGTATTTT.